The entry that follows covers one T cell receptor beta chain sequence. CDR1 is SGHTA and CDR2 is FQGNSA in the germline V gene. The CDR3 has 18 residues. V gave up 5 bases and J gave up 6 bases, with 26 bases separating them. This sample stems from a study of blood T cell repertoires in COVID-19. The overall study: Sources were T cells, B-cell-depleted T cells, or PBMCs; the material itself was cDNA or gDNA.

The protocol was immunoSEQ multiplex PCR, while the TCRdb copy is restricted to in-frame clones and leaves out a portion. Found here are tens of thousands of clones, around 91% of them singletons; the top ten hold more than 4.5%. This chain links TRBV7-2 with TRBJ2-1; weak D call: TRBD1 (8 bases). What was sequenced was peripheral blood. The TCR originated in a man between 45 and 60 years old with acute or convalescent COVID-19. The CDR3 DNA follows: TGTGCCAGCAGCCTAGGGGGGGCAGGGGGCGCGACCGGCAATGAGCAGTTCTTC. Encoded protein: CASSLGGAGGATGNEQFF.